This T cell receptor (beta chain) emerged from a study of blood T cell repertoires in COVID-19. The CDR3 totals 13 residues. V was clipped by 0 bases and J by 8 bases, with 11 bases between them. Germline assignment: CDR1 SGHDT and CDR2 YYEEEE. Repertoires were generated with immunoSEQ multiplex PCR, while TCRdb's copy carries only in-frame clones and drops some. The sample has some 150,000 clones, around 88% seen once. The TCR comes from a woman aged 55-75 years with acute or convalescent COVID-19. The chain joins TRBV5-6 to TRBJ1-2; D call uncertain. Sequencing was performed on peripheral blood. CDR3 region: CASSLAGVAGYTF. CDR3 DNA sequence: TGTGCCAGCAGCTTGGCCGGGGTAGCAGGCTACACCTTC. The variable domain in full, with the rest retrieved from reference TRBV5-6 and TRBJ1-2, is DAGVTQSPTHLIKTRGQQVTLRCSPKSGHDTVSWYQQALGQGPQFIFQYYEEEERQRGNFPDRFSGHQFPNYSSELNVNALLLGDSALYLCASSLAGVAGYTFGSGTRLTVV.